This TCR beta chain was identified in a study of post-analysis software for immune sequencing data. Study results and caveats: When patients were compared with controls, 4 or 5 TRBV segments were more frequent, TRBV5-6, TRBV5-1 and TRBV20-1 among them. F measure grouped same-batch samples tightly together. Patients with multiple sclerosis recorded significantly lower normalized Chao1 diversity than controls, the study found.

Presence of unique molecular identifiers characterized the TCR beta cDNA libraries. About 460,000 cDNA molecules were obtained from around 1 to 10 million T cells. From the PCR reads, TCRdb called clonotypes with MiXCR, one entry per CDR3 protein. The table has fewer than 850,000 distinct CDR3 sequences, 25% to 30% seen once. Germline CDR1 DFQATT, CDR2 SNEGSKA (reference sequence). The CDR3 is 15 residues long. Trimming cost V 0 bases and J 1 base, with 12 bases left between them. This clonotype was seen a handful of times. No antigen is known for it. J is TRBJ2-5 and V is TRBV20-1; tentatively, D is TRBD1 (6 bases). The clonotype originates from a girl aged 5-17 years with multiple sclerosis. Sequencing used blood. Written as DNA, the CDR3 is TGCAGTGCTAGAGATCCTGGACAGCCCCAAGAGACCCAGTACTTC. It codes for CSARDPGQPQETQYF.